This TCR beta chain came from a study of blood T cells in healthy people across ages. Alongside a J-beta primer mix, a sample-barcoded 5' primer served in a second PCR lasting roughly 6 to 11 cycles. Any given sample supplied a minimum of 3 million CDR3-containing paired-end reads. TCRdb recomputed calls from the 5' RACE reads with MiXCR, one row per CDR3 protein. The sample has roughly 1,000,000 distinct CDR3 sequences, around 25% seen once; the top ten hold around 0.7%. The CDR3 is 15 amino acids. Germline V gene lookup returns CDR1 MNHNS and CDR2 SASEGT. The V segment lost 4 bases and the J segment 2 bases; nucleotides outside the gene matches: 5. Donors ranged from 6 to 90 years old and were healthy Caucasians in Russia. These same records also appear under a second study, on T cells of mothers and their children.

The chain employs TRBV6-1 and TRBJ2-1, with TRBD2 matching over 7 bases. The sequenced sample consisted of blood. This TCR was recovered from a girl aged 2-9 years in good health. CDR3 sequence (DNA): TGTGCCAGCAGTGGTGCCGGGGGGACCTACAATGAGCAGTTCTTC. It is translated as CASSGAGGTYNEQFF.